Following are 21 T cell receptor beta chains from one sample sequenced in a study of blood T cell repertoires in COVID-19. The assay was immunoSEQ multiplex PCR, and TCRdb's table has in-frame clones only and misses some. The repertoire has about 200,000 clones, roughly four fifths of them found once; the top ten carry 7.5% to 9.5%. The specimen sequenced was peripheral blood. The receptor set was obtained from a woman of 80 years or more with COVID-19, enrolled during active disease.

J is TRBJ1-1 and V is TRBV7-3, with D unclear. The germline V gene has CDR1 SGHTA and CDR2 FQGTGA. There are 15 residues in the CDR3. Trimming took 0 bases from V and 1 from J, leaving 9 bases between them. The CDR3 loop reads CASSLTWAANTEAFF. The CDR3 DNA reads TGTGCCAGCAGCTTAACTTGGGCAGCGAACACTGAAGCTTTCTTT. The entire variable domain, with the rest obtained from reference TRBV7-3 and TRBJ1-1, is as follows: GAGVSQTPSNKVTEKGKYVELRCDPISGHTALYWYRQSLGQGPEFLIYFQGTGAADDSGLPNDRFFAVRPEGSVSTLKIQRTERGDSAVYLCASSLTWAANTEAFFGQGTRLTVV.

This chain uses TRBV19 with TRBJ1-3, with 7 positions matching TRBD1. The CDR3 contains 16 residues. V lost 4 bases, J lost 4 bases, and 10 bases stayed unmatched. Germline CDR1 LNHDA, CDR2 SQIVND (reference sequence). Here the CDR3 reads CASSTHQGVGGNTIYF. CDR3 DNA: TGTGCCAGTAGTACTCATCAGGGGGTAGGAGGAAACACCATATATTTT.

The table lists this clone with a count of one. The chain has TRBV5-1 and TRBJ2-1; maybe TRBD1 (6 bases). CDR3 length: 15 amino acids. Germline-derived CDR1 and CDR2 are SGHRS and YFSETQ. Trimming took off 4 bases at V and 9 bases at J, with 20 bases between the two ends. DNA of the CDR3: TGCGCCAGCAGCCTGGACAGTAGCATTGGAGGTGAGCAGTTCTTC. Encoded protein: CASSLDSSIGGEQFF.

The V call is TRBV7-3, the J call TRBJ1-6; 8 bases fit TRBD1. The CDR3 is 19 residues long. Germline V gives CDR1 SGHTA, CDR2 FQGTGA. V shed 5 bases, J shed 6 bases, and the junction held 18 bases outside the gene matches. CDR3 in DNA: TGTGCCAGCAGCCTCCCGGACAGGGACCACCTTAGGAGTAATTCACCCCTCCACTTT. Encoded protein: CASSLPDRDHLRSNSPLHF.

The chain has TRBV24-1 and TRBJ2-1, with 10 bases that match TRBD1. V lost 4 bases to trimming and J lost 3 bases; unmatched junction nucleotides: 2. The CDR3 has 15 amino acids. From germline, CDR1 is KGHDR and CDR2 SFDVKD. Here the CDR3 reads CATSERTGGYNEQFF. Here the CDR3 DNA reads TGTGCCACCAGTGAGCGGACAGGGGGCTACAATGAGCAGTTCTTC.

A remark on this clone: At one end, the junction sequence differs from germline, possibly due to a read error. The chain recombines TRBV19 with TRBJ1-1; 9 nucleotides align to TRBD1. The CDR3 is 17 residues long. Per germline, CDR1 LNHDA and CDR2 SQIVND (reference sequence). CDR3 coding DNA: TGTGCCAGTAGGATAGACGGAACGGGACAGGGTGGGACTGAAGCTTTCTTT. Amino acids: CASRIDGTGQGGTEAFF.

The V and J genes are TRBV21-1 and TRBJ1-5; the D segment call TRBD1 is taken from the table without a DNA check. TRBV21-1 is annotated as a pseudogene. CDR3 size: 13 residues. The CDR3 loop is CASPHRGSQPQHF. CDR3 DNA: TGTGCCAGCCCCCACAGGGGGAGTCAGCCCCAGCATTTT.

To note about this clone: Given a far larger clone just one base away, this is likely a sequencing read error. Other DNA sequences in the same sample also yield this CDR3. V and J are TRBV7-9 and TRBJ2-7; no reliable D call. Trimming cost V 5 bases and J 0 bases, with 2 bases left between them. The CDR3 covers 11 residues. Germline values: CDR1 SEHNR, CDR2 FQNEAQ (reference sequence). The CDR3 loop is CASSLSYEQYF. CDR3 nucleotides: TGTGCCAGCAGCCTCTCCTACGAGCAGTACTTC.

The V and J genes are TRBV12-3 or TRBV12-4 and TRBJ1-1; no firm D call. Trimming stripped 10 bases from V and 5 bases from J, with 17 bases between. The CDR3 runs to 13 residues. CDR3 sequence reads: CATSYLPGTEAFF. The CDR3 DNA reads as TGTGCCACCAGCTATCTACCGGGAACTGAAGCTTTCTTT.

The chain recombines TRBV5-4 with TRBJ1-1, with TRBD1 matching over 7 bases. CDR1 SGHNT and CDR2 YYREEE come from the germline V gene (reference sequence). Trimming at V came to 1 base and at J to 7 bases, leaving 7 bases not matched to a gene. CDR3 length: 14 amino acids. The CDR3 sequence is CASSLYQWDSEAFF. In DNA form, the CDR3 reads TGTGCCAGCAGCTTGTACCAATGGGACAGTGAAGCTTTCTTT.

The table lists this clone with a count of one. The gene calls are TRBV6-2 or TRBV6-3 and TRBJ2-5; no definite D call. The CDR3 contains 12 residues. Trimming cost V 3 bases and J 5 bases, with 7 bases left between them. The germline V gene has CDR1 MNHEY and CDR2 SVGEGT. CDR3: CASSYPMETQYF. The DNA of the CDR3 is TGTGCCAGCAGTTATCCAATGGAGACCCAGTACTTC.

V is TRBV4-1 and J is TRBJ2-7; 12 bases are shared with TRBD2. Germline assignment: CDR1 MGHRA and CDR2 YSYEKL. The CDR3 runs 14 residues. J gave up 7 bases and V 4 bases, and 5 bases lay outside the gene matches. The CDR3 sequence is CASSRLAGVREQYF. The CDR3 DNA follows: TGCGCCAGCAGCCGACTAGCGGGAGTGAGGGAGCAGTACTTC.

The chain has TRBV7-2 and TRBJ2-7; no firm D call. CDR1 is SGHTA and CDR2 is FQGNSA in the germline V gene. CDR3 length: 14 amino acids. The V end was cut by 0 bases, the J end by 0 bases, with 6 bases between. The CDR3 DNA reads as TGTGCCAGCAGCTTAGCATTTAGCTCCTACGAGCAGTACTTC. This codes for CASSLAFSSYEQYF. The full variable domain, completed using reference TRBV7-2 and TRBJ2-7, is GAGVSQSPSNKVTEKGKDVELRCDPISGHTALYWYRQSLGQGLEFLIYFQGNSAPDKSGLPSDRFSAERTGGSVSTLTIQRTQQEDSAVYLCASSLAFSSYEQYFGPGTRLTVT.

This clone was counted between two and nine times. This chain links TRBV19 with TRBJ2-7, with 8 bases aligning to TRBD1. The CDR3 is 16 residues long. The junction had 11 bases not matched to a gene; V was cut back by 1 base and J by 6 bases. Germline CDR1 LNHDA, CDR2 SQIVND (reference sequence). The CDR3 sequence is CASSIGTGFERREQYF. CDR3 nucleotides: TGTGCCAGTAGTATAGGGACAGGGTTCGAGCGGCGCGAGCAGTACTTC.

The gene calls are TRBV3-1 (or the pseudogene TRBV3-2) and TRBJ2-5, with D unclear. CDR3 length: 13 amino acids. Germline V gene lookup returns CDR1 LGHDT and CDR2 YNNKEL (reference sequence). V lost 3 bases to trimming and J lost 4 bases, with 9 bases between them. The CDR3 coding sequence is TGTGCCAGCAGCCACCCCCTAGGAGAGACCCAGTACTTC. Translation gives CASSHPLGETQYF.

This chain connects TRBV24-1 to TRBJ2-7, with 7 bases lining up with TRBD1. This CDR3 is 15 amino acids long. Germline CDR1 is KGHDR and CDR2 is SFDVKD. J lost 5 bases, V lost 5 bases, and 11 bases had no gene match. This CDR3 is CATSVGTVGMDEQYF. The CDR3 DNA reads TGTGCCACCAGTGTCGGGACAGTGGGTATGGACGAGCAGTACTTC.

This clone was picked up one time. The chain links TRBV30 to TRBJ1-6; no definite D call. Trimming removed 4 bases from V and 7 bases from J, with 11 bases in between. CDR3 size: 13 residues. Germline lookup yields CDR1 GTSNPN and CDR2 SVGIG (reference sequence). CDR3 region: CAWNWAENSPLHF. CDR3 coding DNA: TGTGCCTGGAATTGGGCAGAGAATTCACCCCTCCACTTT.

The rearrangement joins TRBV7-8 to TRBJ1-6, with D uncertain. CDR3 length equals 14 residues. Looked up from germline, CDR1 is SGHVS and CDR2 is FQNEAQ. The V end lost 6 bases, the J end lost 7 bases, and 13 bases lay between the germline ends. This chain's CDR3 is CASSNGRGNSPLHF. The CDR3 coding sequence is TGTGCCAGCAGTAATGGACGGGGAAATTCACCCCTCCACTTT.

The chain recombines TRBV10-1 with TRBJ1-1, with a possible D match to TRBD1 (6 bases). CDR1 WNHNN and CDR2 SYGVQD come from the germline V gene (reference sequence). V was clipped by 6 bases and J by 1 base, with 15 bases between them. The CDR3 spans 15 residues. The CDR3 here is CASRGDRRQNTEAFF. The CDR3 DNA reads as TGCGCCAGCAGGGGAGACAGGAGACAGAACACTGAAGCTTTCTTT.

The CDR3 reads CASSPPGTVNTEAFF. The DNA of the CDR3 is TGTGCCAGCTCACCACCGGGTACAGTAAACACTGAAGCTTTCTTT. This sequence joins TRBV18 and TRBJ1-1; no clear D. Deletions cut 0 bases from V and 2 bases from J, with 10 bases between. CDR1 is KGHSH and CDR2 is LQKENI in the germline V gene. CDR3 length equals 15 residues.

This clone appeared a few times. The V and J genes are TRBV4-3 and TRBJ1-1; 7 bases align to TRBD1. The CDR3 runs to 14 residues. From germline, CDR1 is LGHNA and CDR2 YSLEER. V lost 3 bases and J lost 4; bases outside the gene matches: 5. In nucleotides, the CDR3 is TGCGCCAGCAGCCAGGTGACAGGGATCACTGAAGCTTTCTTT. As protein: CASSQVTGITEAFF.